The TCR beta chain described here comes from a study of cytomegalovirus exposure and HLA in healthy donors. Study-level background: Among the approximately 370 donors who were genotyped, about 84% fell in the genetic ancestry cluster that is associated with self-reported Caucasian donors.

Study conclusions and caveats: Exclusion as indistinguishable affected some V segments, including TRBV6-2 and TRBV6-3. Most TCR sequences showed up rarely, but some public TCRs showed up in many donors.

Germline V lookup: CDR1 SGHTA, CDR2 FQGNSA. This CDR3 is 16 amino acids long. V trimming: 0 bases; J trimming: 8 bases; junction bases outside the gene matches: 9. Use of 60 Vbeta and 13 Jbeta primers characterized the PCR. TCRdb's copy holds only in-frame clones and misses some; the assay was immunoSEQ multiplex PCR. The sample consists of 120,000 or so clones, 70% to 80% of them appearing once. About this clone itself: Its antigen is as yet unknown.

Sequenced input: PBMCs. The rearrangement links TRBV7-2 to TRBJ2-1, with 8 bases that match TRBD1. The TCR sequence derives from a man under 40 in good health and CMV-seronegative. CDR3 loop: CASSLAALGQGYEQFF. CDR3 DNA sequence: TGTGCCAGCAGCTTAGCGGCCCTTGGACAGGGCTATGAGCAGTTCTTC.